These 22 T cell receptor beta chains were sequenced from one sample in a study of shared clonotypes between healthy human individuals. Produced via immunoSEQ multiplex PCR; TCRdb's table is partial and in-frame only. The sample carries about 460,000 clones, more than 70% recorded once. The sample consisted of PBMCs. These receptor sequences come from a woman aged 40 to 49 in good health. Some clones in this sample may be carry-over from other donors' samples.

The chain carries TRBV28 and TRBJ2-7; TRBD2 matches 7 bases. V shed 8 bases and J 4 bases; nucleotides not matched to a gene: 8. The CDR3 totals 13 residues. Looked up from germline, CDR1 is MDHEN and CDR2 is SYDVKM. CDR3 amino acids: CASSEGGNYEQYF. CDR3 coding DNA: TGTGCCAGCTCTGAGGGAGGGAATTACGAGCAGTACTTC.

The table lists this clone with a few counts. Distinct nucleotide sequences in the sample also encode this CDR3. The chain carries TRBV2 and TRBJ1-6; possibly TRBD1 for D (5 bases). CDR1 is SNHLY and CDR2 is FYNNEI in the germline V gene. This CDR3 is 14 amino acids long. The V end was cut by 8 bases, the J end by 0 bases, with 8 bases between. The CDR3, as DNA: TGTGCCAGCGGAGACAGCTCCTATAATTCACCCCTCCACTTT. Protein product: CASGDSSYNSPLHF.

As to this clone: The junction departs from germline at one end; a sequencing error may be responsible. The chain employs TRBV7-7 and TRBJ2-5; possible D gene TRBD1, 5 bases. The CDR3 has 14 residues. The V gene's germline CDR1 is SSHAT and CDR2 FNYEAQ (reference sequence). In DNA, the CDR3 is TGTGCTAGCAGCTCTGGGGCCCTTGGGGAGACCCAGTACTTC. Amino acids: CASSSGALGETQYF.

The V and J genes are TRBV4-3 and TRBJ2-7; D unresolved. The germline gives CDR1 LGHNA, CDR2 YSLEER. V dropped 3 bases and J dropped 3 bases, with 9 bases sitting between them. CDR3 size: 13 residues. The CDR3 loop reads CASSQAEDYEQYF. The CDR3 coding sequence is TGCGCCAGCAGCCAGGCCGAGGACTACGAGCAGTACTTC.

The chain is built from TRBV2 and TRBJ2-5; tentatively, D is TRBD2 (5 bases). The V end was cut by 6 bases, the J end by 1 base, with 12 bases between. Germline V lookup: CDR1 SNHLY, CDR2 FYNNEI. CDR3 length equals 14 residues. CDR3 residues: CASRPGLAQETQYF. Written as DNA, the CDR3 is TGTGCCAGCAGGCCCGGGCTAGCCCAAGAGACCCAGTACTTC.

This clone was observed a few times. V is TRBV9 and J is TRBJ2-3; no reliable D call. Germline V CDR1 and CDR2: SGDLS, YYNGEE. The CDR3 extends over 15 amino acids. Trimming took 0 bases from V and 8 from J, leaving 16 bases between them. The CDR3 bases are TGTGCCAGCAGCGTAGCCCCCGACTTTAGTAGTACGCAGTATTTT. As protein: CASSVAPDFSSTQYF.

This clone is a singleton in its sample. The J gene is TRBJ2-1, the V gene TRBV28; no reliable D call. Per germline, CDR1 MDHEN and CDR2 SYDVKM. V was clipped by 6 bases and J by 4 bases, with 19 bases between them. CDR3 length: 16 residues. CDR3 protein: CASSRASTGSYNEQFF. For the CDR3, the DNA is TGTGCCAGCAGCCGCGCCTCGACCGGGTCGTACAATGAGCAGTTCTTC.

The J gene is TRBJ2-5, the V gene TRBV19; 9 bases line up with TRBD2. The DNA end is a closer match to TRBJ2-7, so the J assignment may be wrong. The germline CDR1 and CDR2 sequences are LNHDA and SQIVND (reference sequence). The CDR3 is made up of 13 amino acids. This CDR3 is CATSEASGTEQYF. The CDR3 DNA is TGTGCCACCTCCGAGGCTAGCGGGACCGAGCAGTACTTC.

The V gene is TRBV11-3, the J gene TRBJ1-2; no firm D call. Germline V gene data show CDR1 as SGHNT and CDR2 as YENEEA. The CDR3 has 10 residues. Trimming removed 10 bases at V and 3 bases at J, with 6 bases between. CDR3 in amino acids: CAILYYGYTF. For the CDR3, the DNA is TGTGCCATTCTCTACTATGGCTACACCTTC.

This chain connects TRBV15 to TRBJ2-5; 9 bases are shared with TRBD1. The CDR3 is 15 amino acids. The V segment lost 3 bases and the J segment 5 bases; nucleotides outside the gene matches: 7. Germline V gene data show CDR1 as LNHNV and CDR2 as YYDKDF (reference sequence). The CDR3 protein is CATSRETGGWETQYF. The CDR3 DNA is TGTGCCACCAGCAGGGAAACAGGGGGCTGGGAGACCCAGTACTTC.

This clone was detected only once. A far more abundant clone sits one base away, making this likely a read error. J is TRBJ2-7 and V is TRBV30; TRBD1 matches 7 bases. This CDR3 spans 15 amino acids. The V gene's germline CDR1 is GTSNPN and CDR2 SVGIG (reference sequence). J gave up 1 base and V 0 bases, and 6 bases lay outside the gene matches. Here the CDR3 reads CAWSVQGPESYEQYF. The DNA of the CDR3 is TGTGCCTGGAGTGTACAGGGGCCAGAATCCTACGAGCAGTACTTC.

CDR3 sequence reads: CASSEGQHQPQHF. The DNA of the CDR3 is TGCGCCAGCAGTGAAGGACAGCATCAGCCCCAGCATTTT. J is TRBJ1-5 and V is TRBV10-2, with D perhaps matching TRBD1 (6 bases). Germline V gene sequence: CDR1 WSHSY, CDR2 SAAADI. This CDR3 comprises 13 residues. V lost 3 bases and J 5 bases, leaving 8 bases between the germline ends.

A word on this clone: Being one base from a much bigger clone, this may be a read error. The genes are TRBV2 and TRBJ2-5; D unclear. The CDR3 covers 10 residues. Germline V gene sequence: CDR1 SNHLY, CDR2 FYNNEI. V was pared by 6 bases and J by 2 bases, with 1 base between. The chain's CDR3 is CASRQETQYF. The DNA for the CDR3 is TGTGCCAGCAGACAAGAGACCCAGTACTTC.

The V call is TRBV18, the J call TRBJ2-6, with D maybe TRBD1 (6 bases). Germline-derived CDR1 and CDR2 are KGHSH and LQKENI. V shed 5 bases and J shed 2 bases, with 16 bases lying between them. The CDR3 runs to 17 residues. CDR3 protein: CASSTSVQGAGANVLTF. Here the CDR3 DNA reads TGTGCCAGCTCAACGTCCGTACAGGGTGCTGGGGCCAACGTCCTGACTTTC.

This rearrangement joins TRBV28 to TRBJ1-2; D is unclear. Germline V gene sequence: CDR1 MDHEN, CDR2 SYDVKM. V lost 2 bases and J lost 6, with 1 base in between. The CDR3 sequence is 10 residues long. CDR3 in DNA: TGTGCCAGCAGTTTAAATGGCTACACCTTC. This sequence encodes CASSLNGYTF.

Concerning this clone itself: Germline is not matched at one junction end, which may reflect a read error. The chain combines TRBV11-2 with TRBJ1-2; D unclear. This CDR3 is built from 14 residues. Germline V CDR1 and CDR2: SGHAT, FQNNGV. The CDR3 DNA is TGTGCCAACAGCTTAGTTAGAACTAACTATGGCTACACCTTC. Translating it yields CANSLVRTNYGYTF. Full variable domain (missing parts from reference TRBV11-2 and TRBJ1-2): EAGVAQSPRYKIIEKRQSVAFWCNPISGHATLYWYQQILGQGPKLLIQFQNNGVVDDSQLPKDRFSAERLKGVDSTLKIQPAKLEDSAVYLCANSLVRTNYGYTFGSGTRLTVV.

The rearrangement joins TRBV4-2 to TRBJ2-1, with 12 bases fitting TRBD2. V was pared by 4 bases and J by 9 bases, with 13 bases of the junction left unmatched. From germline, CDR1 is LGHNA and CDR2 YNFKEQ. The CDR3 length is 17 residues. CDR3 in DNA: TGTGCCAGCAGCCCGATGCCGCCCCTAGCGGGAGGGGTTGAGCAGTTCTTC. Its translation is CASSPMPPLAGGVEQFF.

As concerns this clone: Other nucleotide sequences from this sample produce the same CDR3. The V and J genes are TRBV18 and TRBJ2-7; weak D call: TRBD2 (5 bases). Trimming took 3 bases from V and 0 from J, leaving 9 bases between them. This CDR3 has 14 amino acids. The V gene's germline CDR1 is KGHSH and CDR2 LQKENI. CDR3 nucleotide sequence: TGTGCCAGCTCACCTAGCGCGAGCTCCTACGAGCAGTACTTC. Translation: CASSPSASSYEQYF.

The chain has TRBV20-1 and TRBJ2-1; D gene unclear. Trimming removed 4 bases at V and 8 bases at J, with 9 bases between. The CDR3 sequence is 11 residues long. Germline V gene lookup returns CDR1 DFQATT and CDR2 SNEGSKA (reference sequence). The CDR3 region is CSANVADEQFF. The CDR3 coding sequence is TGCAGTGCTAACGTGGCGGATGAGCAGTTCTTC.

V is TRBV29-1 and J is TRBJ2-7; TRBD2 is a possible D gene (5 bases). The germline V gene encodes CDR1 SQVTM and CDR2 ANQGSEA. The V gene lost 5 bases and the J gene lost 3 bases, with 11 bases spanning the gap. The CDR3 runs 12 residues. The CDR3 spells CSVRPSSYEQYF. Here the CDR3 DNA reads TGCAGCGTTAGGCCTAGCAGCTACGAGCAGTACTTC.

V is TRBV5-5 and J is TRBJ1-2; D call uncertain. CDR3 size: 15 residues. Germline CDR1 reads SGHKS; CDR2 reads YYEKEE (reference sequence). Deletions cut 0 bases from V and 3 bases from J, with 12 bases between. CDR3 bases: TGTGCCAGCAGCTTGGATGTGGACTGGGACTATGGCTACACCTTC. This translates into CASSLDVDWDYGYTF.

As to this clone: A single base is all that separates this from a far larger clone, so a read error is likely. The chain is built from TRBV30 and TRBJ2-2; either TRBD1 or TRBD2 may supply D (6 bases each). Trimming stripped 2 bases from V and 5 bases from J, with 15 bases between. The CDR3 is made up of 15 amino acids. Germline CDR1 and CDR2: GTSNPN and SVGIG (reference sequence). The CDR3: CAWSSAGEDTGELFF. In nucleotides, the CDR3 is TGTGCCTGGAGTAGTGCAGGGGAGGATACCGGGGAGCTGTTTTTT.